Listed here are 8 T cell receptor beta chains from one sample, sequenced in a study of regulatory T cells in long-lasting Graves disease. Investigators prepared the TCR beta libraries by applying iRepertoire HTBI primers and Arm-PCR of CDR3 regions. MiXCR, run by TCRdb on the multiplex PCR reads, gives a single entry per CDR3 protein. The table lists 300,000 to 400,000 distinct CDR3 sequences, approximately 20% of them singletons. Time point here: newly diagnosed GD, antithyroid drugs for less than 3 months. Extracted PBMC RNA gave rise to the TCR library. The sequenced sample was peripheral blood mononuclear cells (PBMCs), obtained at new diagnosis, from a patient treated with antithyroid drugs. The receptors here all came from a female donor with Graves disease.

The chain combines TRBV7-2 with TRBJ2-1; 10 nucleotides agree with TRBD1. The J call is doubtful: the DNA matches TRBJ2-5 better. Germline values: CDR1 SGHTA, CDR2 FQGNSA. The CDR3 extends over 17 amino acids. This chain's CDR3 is CASSSRDRGIPEETQYF. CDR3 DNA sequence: TGTGCCAGCAGCTCCCGGGACAGGGGAATCCCTGAGGAGACCCAGTACTTC.

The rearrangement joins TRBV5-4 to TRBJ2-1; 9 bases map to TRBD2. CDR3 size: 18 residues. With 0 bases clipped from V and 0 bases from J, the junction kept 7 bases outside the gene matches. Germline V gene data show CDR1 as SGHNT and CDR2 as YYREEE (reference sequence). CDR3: CASSLGGTSFSSYNEQFF. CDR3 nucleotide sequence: TGTGCCAGCAGCTTGGGGGGGACTAGCTTCAGCTCCTACAATGAGCAGTTCTTC.

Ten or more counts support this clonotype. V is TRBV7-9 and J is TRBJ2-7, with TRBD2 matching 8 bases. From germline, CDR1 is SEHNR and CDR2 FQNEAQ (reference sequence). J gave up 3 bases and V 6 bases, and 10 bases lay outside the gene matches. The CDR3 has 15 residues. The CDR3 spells CASSHTSGAVYEQYF. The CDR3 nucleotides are TGTGCCAGCAGTCACACTAGCGGAGCGGTCTACGAGCAGTACTTC. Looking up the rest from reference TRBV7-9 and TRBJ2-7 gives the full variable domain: DTGVSQNPRHKITKRGQNVTFRCDPISEHNRLYWYRQTLGQGPEFLTYFQNEAQLEKSRLLSDRFSAERPKGSFSTLEIQRTEQGDSAMYLCASSHTSGAVYEQYFGPGTRLTVT.

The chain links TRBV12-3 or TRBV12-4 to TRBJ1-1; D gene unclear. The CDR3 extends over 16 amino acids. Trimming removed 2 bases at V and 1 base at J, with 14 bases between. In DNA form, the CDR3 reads TGTGCCAGCAGTTTACCGGAGGTACGGGGGAACACTGAAGCTTTCTTT. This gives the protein CASSLPEVRGNTEAFF.

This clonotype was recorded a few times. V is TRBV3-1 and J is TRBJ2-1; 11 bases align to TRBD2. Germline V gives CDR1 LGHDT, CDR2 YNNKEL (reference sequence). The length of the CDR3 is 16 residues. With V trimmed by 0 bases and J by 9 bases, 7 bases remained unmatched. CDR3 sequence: CASSQETSGITSEQFF. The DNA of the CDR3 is TGTGCCAGCAGCCAAGAGACTAGCGGGATTACAAGTGAGCAGTTCTTC.

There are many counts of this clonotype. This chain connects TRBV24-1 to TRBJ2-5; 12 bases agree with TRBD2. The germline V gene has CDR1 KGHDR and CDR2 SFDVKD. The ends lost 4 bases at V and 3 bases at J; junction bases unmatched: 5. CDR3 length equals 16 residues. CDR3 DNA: TGTGCCACCAGTGACGGACTAGCGGGGATAAAAGAGACCCAGTACTTC. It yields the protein CATSDGLAGIKETQYF.

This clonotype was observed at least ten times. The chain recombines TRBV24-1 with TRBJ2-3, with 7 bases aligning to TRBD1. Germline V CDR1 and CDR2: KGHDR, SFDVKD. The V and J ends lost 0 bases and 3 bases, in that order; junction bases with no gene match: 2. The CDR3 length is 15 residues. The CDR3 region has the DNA TGTGCCACCAGTGATTTGTACAGGGGTACAGATACGCAGTATTTT. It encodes CATSDLYRGTDTQYF.

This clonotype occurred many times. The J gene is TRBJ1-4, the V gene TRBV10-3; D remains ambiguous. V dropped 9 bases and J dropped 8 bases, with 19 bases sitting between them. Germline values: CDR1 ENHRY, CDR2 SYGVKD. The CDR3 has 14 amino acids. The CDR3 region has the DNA TGTGCCATTGAGCCGGGGATCAGGCAAGAAAAACTGTTTTTT. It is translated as CAIEPGIRQEKLFF.